This T cell receptor (beta chain) was captured in a study of blood T cell repertoires in COVID-19. Study context: Researchers got acute and convalescent COVID-19 samples from the United States, Italy and Spain. In each case, the material was cDNA or gDNA derived from T cells, B-cell-depleted T cells, or PBMCs.

In the source study's methods: Researchers report that nucleated cell counts were estimated from reference gene primer amplification. Here immunoSEQ multiplex PCR was the method, and the copy in TCRdb shows in-frame clones only, minus some. From that table come the V and J calls and clone size; the DNA was used to work out D and trimming. This sample yields fewer than 120,000 clones, of which nearly 90% are seen a single time; 4% to 5.5% belongs to the top ten. The V gene's germline CDR1 is LNHDA and CDR2 SQIVND (reference sequence). V was trimmed by 5 bases and J by 5 bases, leaving 13 bases between them. The CDR3 spans 14 residues.

Material for sequencing was peripheral blood. The V and J genes are TRBV19 and TRBJ1-5; TRBD1 is a possible D gene (6 bases). This TCR was recovered from a human donor in a cohort sampled during active COVID-19. This CDR3 reads CASSWTVSYQPQHF. The CDR3 bases are TGTGCCAGTAGTTGGACAGTTTCATATCAGCCCCAGCATTTT.